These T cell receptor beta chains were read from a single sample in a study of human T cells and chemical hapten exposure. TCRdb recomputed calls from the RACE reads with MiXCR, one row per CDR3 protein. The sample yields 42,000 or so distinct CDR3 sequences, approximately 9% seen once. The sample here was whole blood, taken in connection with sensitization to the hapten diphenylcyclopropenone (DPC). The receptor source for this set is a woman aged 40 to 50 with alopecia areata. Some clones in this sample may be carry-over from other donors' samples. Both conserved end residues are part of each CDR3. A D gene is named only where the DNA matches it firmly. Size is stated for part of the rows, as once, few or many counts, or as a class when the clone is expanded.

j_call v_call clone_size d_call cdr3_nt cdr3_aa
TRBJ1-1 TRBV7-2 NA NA TGTGCCAGCAGCTTACACAGGAACACTGAAGCTTTCTTT CASSLHRNTEAFF
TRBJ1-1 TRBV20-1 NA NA TGCAGTGCCTACTTAGCCGGGACCCTGAACACTGAAGCTTTCTTT CSAYLAGTLNTEAFF
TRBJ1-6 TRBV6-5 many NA TGTGCCAGCAGTTATTCGGGCTCCTATAATTCACCCCTCCACTTT CASSYSGSYNSPLHF
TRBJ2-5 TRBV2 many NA TGTGCCAGCAGTGAAGGTCTGGAAGGCGAGACCCAGTACTTC CASSEGLEGETQYF
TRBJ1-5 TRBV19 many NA TGTGCCAGTAGTATAGGGGAGAATCAGCCCCAGCATTTT CASSIGENQPQHF
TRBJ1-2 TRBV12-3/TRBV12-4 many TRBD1 TGTGCCAGCACTCGTCCCGGGACAGGGAAGGATGGCTACACCTTC CASTRPGTGKDGYTF
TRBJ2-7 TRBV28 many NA TGTGCCAGCAGTTTAAGGGCCTACGAGCAGTACTTC CASSLRAYEQYF
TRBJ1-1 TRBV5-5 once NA TGTGCCAGCAGCTTGAGGGGGGCCGCGAACACTGAAGCTTTCTTT CASSLRGAANTEAFF
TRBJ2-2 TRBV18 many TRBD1 TGTGCCAGCTCATCTCGGACAGGGTCCACCGGGGAGCTGTTTTTT CASSSRTGSTGELFF
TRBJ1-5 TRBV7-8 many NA TGTGCCAGCAGCTTAGCGCGGGGGAAGGTCAATCAGCCCCAGCATTTT CASSLARGKVNQPQHF
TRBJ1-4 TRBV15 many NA TGTGCCACCAGCAGAGATTCGCCGGGGACAACTAATGAAAAACTGTTTTTT CATSRDSPGTTNEKLFF
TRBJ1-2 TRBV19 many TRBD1 TGTGCCAGTAGTAATCGGGACAGGGAGACCGGCTACACCTTC CASSNRDRETGYTF
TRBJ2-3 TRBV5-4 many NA TGTGCCAGTAGAACAGGGTGGACAGATACGCAGTATTTT CASRTGWTDTQYF
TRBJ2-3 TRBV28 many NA TGTGCCAGCAGAAGCCCAACTAGTCGCCCGCAGTATTTT CASRSPTSRPQYF
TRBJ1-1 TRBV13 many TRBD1 TGTGCCAGCAGAAACAGGGGGGACACTGAAGCTTTCTTT CASRNRGDTEAFF
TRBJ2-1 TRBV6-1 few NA TGTGCCAGCAGTGAGGGGACCATCAATGAGCAGTTCTTC CASSEGTINEQFF
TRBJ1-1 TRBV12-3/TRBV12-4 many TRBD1 TGTGCCAGCAGTTTACAGGGGGCAAACGCTGAAGCTTTCTTT CASSLQGANAEAFF
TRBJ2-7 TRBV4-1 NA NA TGCGCCAGCAGGCTTGAAATGGGTGGCGAGCAGTACTTC CASRLEMGGEQYF